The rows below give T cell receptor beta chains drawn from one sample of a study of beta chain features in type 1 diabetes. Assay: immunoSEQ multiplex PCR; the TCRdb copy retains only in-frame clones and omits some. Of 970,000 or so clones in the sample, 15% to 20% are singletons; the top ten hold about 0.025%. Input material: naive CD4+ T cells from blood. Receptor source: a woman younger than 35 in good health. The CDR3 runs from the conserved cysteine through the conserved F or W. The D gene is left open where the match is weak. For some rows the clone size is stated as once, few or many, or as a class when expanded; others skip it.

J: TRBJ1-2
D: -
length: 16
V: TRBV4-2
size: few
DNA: TGTGCCAGCAGCCGTCCTCCGGTTGGGTCTAACTATGGCTACACCTTC
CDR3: CASSRPPVGSNYGYTF

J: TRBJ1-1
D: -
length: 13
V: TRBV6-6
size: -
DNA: TGTGCCACCCGAAGGTCAGGGATCACTGAAGCTTTCTTT
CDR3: CATRRSGITEAFF

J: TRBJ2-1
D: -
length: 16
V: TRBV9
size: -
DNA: TGTGCCAGCAGCGTAGGTTCTAATGGCCGGGGGAATGAGCAGTTCTTC
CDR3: CASSVGSNGRGNEQFF

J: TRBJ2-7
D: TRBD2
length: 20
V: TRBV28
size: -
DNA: TGTGCCAGCAGTTCTGTGATATGGGCCCGCTGGCGGGAGGTTTCGCGCGAGCAGTACTTC
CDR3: CASSSVIWARWREVSREQYF

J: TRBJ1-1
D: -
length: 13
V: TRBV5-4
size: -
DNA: TGTGCCAGCAGCTTGAGCGTTGGCGGTGAAGCTTTCTTT
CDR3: CASSLSVGGEAFF

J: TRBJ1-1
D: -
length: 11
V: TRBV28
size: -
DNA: TGTGCCACCGGGGGCGCTTGGGTAGCTTTCTTT
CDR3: CATGGAWVAFF

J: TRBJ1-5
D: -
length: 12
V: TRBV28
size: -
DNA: TGTGCCAGCAGTCCCCTTGGGCAGCCCCAGCATTTT
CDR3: CASSPLGQPQHF

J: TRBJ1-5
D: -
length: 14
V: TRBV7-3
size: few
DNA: TGTGCCAGCAGCTTGGCAGGGGAGAATCAGCCCCAGCATTTT
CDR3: CASSLAGENQPQHF

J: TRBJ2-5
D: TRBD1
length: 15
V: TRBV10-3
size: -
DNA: TGTGCCATCAGTGGGGACAGGAAGAACCAAGAGACCCAGTACTTC
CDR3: CAISGDRKNQETQYF

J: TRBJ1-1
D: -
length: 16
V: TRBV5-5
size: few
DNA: TGTGCCAGCAGCTTGTACACCCGGGCCGTCTTCGCTGAAGCTTTCTTT
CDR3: CASSLYTRAVFAEAFF

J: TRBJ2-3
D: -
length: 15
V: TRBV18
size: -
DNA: TGTGCCAGCTCACCGATTCAGGGAGTCGCAGATACGCAGTATTTT
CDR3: CASSPIQGVADTQYF

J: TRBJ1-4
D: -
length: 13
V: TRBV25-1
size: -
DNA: TGTGCCAGCAGTGAACCCGGTAATGAAAAACTGTTTTTT
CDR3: CASSEPGNEKLFF

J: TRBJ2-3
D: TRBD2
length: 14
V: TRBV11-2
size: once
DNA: TGTGCCAGCAGCCCCCACACTAGCGCAGATACGCAGTATTTT
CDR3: CASSPHTSADTQYF

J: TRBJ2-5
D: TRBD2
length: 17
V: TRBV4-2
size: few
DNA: TGTGCCAGCAGCCAAGATTTACGGGAGGGCTTAACGGAGACCCAGTACTTC
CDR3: CASSQDLREGLTETQYF

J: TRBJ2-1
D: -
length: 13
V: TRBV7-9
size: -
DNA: TGTGCCAGCAGCTTAGTTGAAGGCGATGAGCAGTTCTTC
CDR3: CASSLVEGDEQFF

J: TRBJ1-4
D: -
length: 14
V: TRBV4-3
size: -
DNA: TGCGCCAGCAGCCGATACAGCGTCGGGGAAAAACTGTTTTTT
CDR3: CASSRYSVGEKLFF

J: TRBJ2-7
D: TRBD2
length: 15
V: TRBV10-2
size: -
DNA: TGCGCCAGCAGTGAGAGCACTAGCGGAAAATACGAGCAGTACTTC
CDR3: CASSESTSGKYEQYF

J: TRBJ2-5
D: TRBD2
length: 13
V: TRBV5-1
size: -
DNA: TGCGCCAGCAGCTTGGACCTAGCGGGGACCCAGTACTTC
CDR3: CASSLDLAGTQYF

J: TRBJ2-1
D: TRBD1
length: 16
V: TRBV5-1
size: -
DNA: TGCGCCAGCAGCTTGGTTTCCGGGACAGGGTTCAATGAGCAGTTCTTC
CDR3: CASSLVSGTGFNEQFF

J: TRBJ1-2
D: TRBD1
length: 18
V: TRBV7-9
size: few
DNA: TGTGCCAGCAGCTCCGCCGGGACAGGGGTATCCCTAAGCTATGGCTACACCTTC
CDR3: CASSSAGTGVSLSYGYTF

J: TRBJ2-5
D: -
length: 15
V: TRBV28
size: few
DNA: TGTGCCAGCAGTCCCATAGAGCTAGTAGTTGAGACCCAGTACTTC
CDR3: CASSPIELVVETQYF

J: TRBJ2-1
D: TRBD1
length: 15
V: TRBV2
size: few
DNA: TGTGCCAGCAGTGACCCCAGGGGGAATAGGAATGAGCAGTTCTTC
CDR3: CASSDPRGNRNEQFF

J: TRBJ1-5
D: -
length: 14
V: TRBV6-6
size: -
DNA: TGTGCCACACTACAGGGCAGCGGCAATCAGCCCCAGCATTTT
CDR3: CATLQGSGNQPQHF

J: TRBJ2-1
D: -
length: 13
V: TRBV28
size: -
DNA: TGTGCCAGCAGTTTCTCGGGGCCCAATGAGCAGTTCTTC
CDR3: CASSFSGPNEQFF

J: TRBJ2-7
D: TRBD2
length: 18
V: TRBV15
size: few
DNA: TGTGCCACCAGCAGAGACCAGGGGCTAGCGGGGGCACTCTACGAGCAGTACTTC
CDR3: CATSRDQGLAGALYEQYF

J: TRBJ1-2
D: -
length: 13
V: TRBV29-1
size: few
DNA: TGCAGCGTTGACCATCCGGGAACATATGGCTACACCTTC
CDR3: CSVDHPGTYGYTF

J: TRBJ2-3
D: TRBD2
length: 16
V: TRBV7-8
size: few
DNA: TGTGCCAGCAGCTTAAAGCGGGGGGCTCTGACAGATACGCAGTATTTT
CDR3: CASSLKRGALTDTQYF

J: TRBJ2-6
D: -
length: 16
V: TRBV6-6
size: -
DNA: TGTGCCAGCACCACGGACAGTTTCTCTGGGGCCAACGTCCTGACTTTC
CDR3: CASTTDSFSGANVLTF

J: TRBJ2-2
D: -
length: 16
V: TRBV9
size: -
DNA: TGTGCCAGCAGCGTCCGGGGTGACGGCAAAATGGGGGAGCTGTTTTTT
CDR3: CASSVRGDGKMGELFF

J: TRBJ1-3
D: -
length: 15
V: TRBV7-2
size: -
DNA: TGTGCCAGCAGCAACTCCCGTGGGTCTGGAAACACCATATATTTT
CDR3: CASSNSRGSGNTIYF

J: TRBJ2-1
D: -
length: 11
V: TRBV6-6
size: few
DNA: TGTGCCAGCAGTTACGGACATGAGCAGTTCTTC
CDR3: CASSYGHEQFF

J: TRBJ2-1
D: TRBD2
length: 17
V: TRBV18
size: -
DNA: TGTGCCAGCTCACCACGGCGGTCTAGCGGGGGGTACAATGAGCAGTTCTTC
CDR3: CASSPRRSSGGYNEQFF

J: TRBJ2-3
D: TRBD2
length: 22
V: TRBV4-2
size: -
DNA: TGTGCCAGCAGCCTTAATGTCCCCGCTGCGGGACTAGCGGGAGGGGGCGCAGATACGCAGTATTTT
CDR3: CASSLNVPAAGLAGGGADTQYF

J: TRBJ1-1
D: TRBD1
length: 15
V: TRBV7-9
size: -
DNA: TGTGCCAGCAGCCTTAGGGACAGGGAAGTCGCTGAAGCTTTCTTT
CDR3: CASSLRDREVAEAFF

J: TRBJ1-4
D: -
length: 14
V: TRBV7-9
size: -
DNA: TGTGCCAGCAGCTTCATTAACGAAAATGAAAAACTGTTTTTT
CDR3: CASSFINENEKLFF

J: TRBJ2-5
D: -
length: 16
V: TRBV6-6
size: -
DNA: TGTGCCAGCAGTTACTCTATCTGGTCGAAACCTGAGACCCAGTACTTC
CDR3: CASSYSIWSKPETQYF

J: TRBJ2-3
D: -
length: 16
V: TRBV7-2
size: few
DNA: TGTGCCAGCAGCTTAGGAGTCGGCAGGGTCACAGATACGCAGTATTTT
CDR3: CASSLGVGRVTDTQYF

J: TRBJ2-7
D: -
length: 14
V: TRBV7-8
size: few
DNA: TGTGCCAGCAGCTTAGTTCGCGGCCAGGCGGAGCAGTACTTC
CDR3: CASSLVRGQAEQYF

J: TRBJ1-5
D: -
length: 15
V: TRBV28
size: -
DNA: TGTGCCAGCAGTCCCTCCGGATCGGCTCATCAGCCCCAGCATTTT
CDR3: CASSPSGSAHQPQHF

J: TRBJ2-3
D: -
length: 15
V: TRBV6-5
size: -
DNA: TGTGCCAGCAGCGATACAGGGCGGAACACAGATACGCAGTATTTT
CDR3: CASSDTGRNTDTQYF

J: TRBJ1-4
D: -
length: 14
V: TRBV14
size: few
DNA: TGTGCCAGCAGCCCAGGATATCGGGGAGAAAAACTGTTTTTT
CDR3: CASSPGYRGEKLFF

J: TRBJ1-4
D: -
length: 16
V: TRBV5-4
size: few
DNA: TGTGCCAGCAGCTTGAGGATGACAGGAGGCAATGAAAAACTGTTTTTT
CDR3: CASSLRMTGGNEKLFF

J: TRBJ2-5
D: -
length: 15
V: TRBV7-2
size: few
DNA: TGTGCCAGCAGCTTACAAGGTCCAGGGGTAGAGACCCAGTACTTC
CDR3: CASSLQGPGVETQYF

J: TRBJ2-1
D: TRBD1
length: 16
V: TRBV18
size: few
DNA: TGTGCCAGCTCACAACGTCTCGTAGGACAGGGGGTTGAGCAGTTCTTC
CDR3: CASSQRLVGQGVEQFF

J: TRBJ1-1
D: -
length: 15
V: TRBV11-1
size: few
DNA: TGTGCCAGCAGCCCAGGGAGCTGGGGGAACACTGAAGCTTTCTTT
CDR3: CASSPGSWGNTEAFF

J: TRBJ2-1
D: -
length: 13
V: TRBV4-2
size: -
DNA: TGTGCCAGCAGCCAAGACGGGGGCAATGAGCAGTTCTTC
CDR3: CASSQDGGNEQFF

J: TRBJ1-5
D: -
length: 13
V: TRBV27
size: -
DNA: TGTGCCAGCAGTTTATTCCTCAGGCAGCCCCAGCATTTT
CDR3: CASSLFLRQPQHF

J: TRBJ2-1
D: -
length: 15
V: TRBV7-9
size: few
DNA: TGTGCCAGCAGCTTAGATTTTGGCAGTCACAATGAGCAGTTCTTC
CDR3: CASSLDFGSHNEQFF